The clone carrying this TCR beta chain has at least ten counts. The antigen remains unidentified. The sample belongs to a study of CD8 T cells in ankylosing spondylitis. MiXCR, applied by TCRdb to the 5' RACE reads, yields one record per CDR3 protein. Among around 490,000 distinct CDR3 sequences listed, approximately 5% were seen once. Notes on the study in general: A TCR beta motif made of fewer than ten highly homologous variants seemed typical of ankylosing spondylitis blood.

The clonotype was recovered from a male donor with ankylosing spondylitis. The specimen sequenced was blood, either unsorted or a sorted T cell fraction (not recorded which).

The CDR3 reads CASSYRQRSGNTIYF. CDR3 DNA: TGTGCCAGCAGTTACCGACAACGCTCTGGAAACACCATATATTTT. This rearrangement joins TRBV6-5 to TRBJ1-3; D unclear. The CDR3 consists of 15 residues. With 2 bases removed from V and 0 bases from J, the gap between germline ends came to 8 bases. Germline assignment: CDR1 MNHEY and CDR2 SVGAGI.